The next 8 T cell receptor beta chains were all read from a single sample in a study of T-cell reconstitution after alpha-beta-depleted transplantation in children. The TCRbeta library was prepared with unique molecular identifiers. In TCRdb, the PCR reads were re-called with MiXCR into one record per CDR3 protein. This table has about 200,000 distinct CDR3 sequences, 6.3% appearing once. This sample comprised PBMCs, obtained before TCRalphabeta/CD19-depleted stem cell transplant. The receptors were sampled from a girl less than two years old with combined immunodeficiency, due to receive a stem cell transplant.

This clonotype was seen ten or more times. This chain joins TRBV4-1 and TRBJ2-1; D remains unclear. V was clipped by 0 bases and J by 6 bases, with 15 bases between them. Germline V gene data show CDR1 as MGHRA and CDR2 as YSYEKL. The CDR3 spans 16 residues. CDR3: CASSQEPRTPANEQFF. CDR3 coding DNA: TGCGCCAGCAGCCAAGAACCCCGGACCCCAGCCAATGAGCAGTTCTTC.

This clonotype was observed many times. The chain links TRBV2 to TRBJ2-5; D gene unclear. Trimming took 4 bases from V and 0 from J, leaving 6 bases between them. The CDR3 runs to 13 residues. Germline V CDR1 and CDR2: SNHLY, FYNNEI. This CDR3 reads CASSVSYQETQYF. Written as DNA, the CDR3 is TGTGCCAGCAGTGTCAGTTACCAAGAGACCCAGTACTTC. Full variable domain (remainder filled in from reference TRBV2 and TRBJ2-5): EPEVTQTPSHQVTQMGQEVILRCVPISNHLYFYWYRQILGQKVEFLVSFYNNEISEKSEIFDDQFSVERPDGSNFTLKIRSTKLEDSAMYFCASSVSYQETQYFGPGTRLLVL.

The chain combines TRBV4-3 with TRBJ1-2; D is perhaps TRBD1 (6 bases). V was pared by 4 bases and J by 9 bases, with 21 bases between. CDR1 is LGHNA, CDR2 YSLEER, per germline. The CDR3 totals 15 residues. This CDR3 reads CASSPLTGFEERYTF. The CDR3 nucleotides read TGCGCCAGCAGCCCACTGACAGGTTTCGAAGAGCGCTACACCTTC.

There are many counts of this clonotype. CDR3 bases: TGTGCCAGCACCCCCCGTGGGGGGTTGGGCACAGATACGCAGTATTTT. Translated: CASTPRGGLGTDTQYF. The rearrangement links TRBV28 to TRBJ2-3; maybe TRBD2 (6 bases). V was pared by 7 bases and J by 1 base, with 18 bases between. CDR1 and CDR2 (germline): MDHEN, SYDVKM. CDR3 size: 16 residues.

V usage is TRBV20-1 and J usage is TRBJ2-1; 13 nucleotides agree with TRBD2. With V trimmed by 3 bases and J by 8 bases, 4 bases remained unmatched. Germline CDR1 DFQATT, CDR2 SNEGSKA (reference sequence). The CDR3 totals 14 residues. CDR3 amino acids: CSARGLAGIDEQFF. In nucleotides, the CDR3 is TGCAGTGCTAGGGGACTAGCGGGAATCGATGAGCAGTTCTTC.

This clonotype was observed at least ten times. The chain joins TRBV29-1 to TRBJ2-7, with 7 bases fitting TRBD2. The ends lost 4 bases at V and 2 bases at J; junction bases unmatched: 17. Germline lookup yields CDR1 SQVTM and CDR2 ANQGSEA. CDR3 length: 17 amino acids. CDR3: CSVAPTQWGGNTYEQYF. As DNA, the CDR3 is TGCAGCGTTGCCCCCACGCAATGGGGGGGGAATACCTACGAGCAGTACTTC.

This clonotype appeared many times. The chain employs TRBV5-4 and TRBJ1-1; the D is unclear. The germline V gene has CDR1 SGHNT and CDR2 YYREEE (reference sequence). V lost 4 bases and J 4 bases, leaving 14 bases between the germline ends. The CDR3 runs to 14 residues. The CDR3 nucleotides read TGTGCCAGCAGCCGTGGGCAGCCCCCCACTGAAGCTTTCTTT. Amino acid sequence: CASSRGQPPTEAFF.

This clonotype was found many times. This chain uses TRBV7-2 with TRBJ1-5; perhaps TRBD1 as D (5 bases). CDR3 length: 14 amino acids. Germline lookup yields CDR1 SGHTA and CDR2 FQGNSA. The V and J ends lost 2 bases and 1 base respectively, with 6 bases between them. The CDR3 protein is CASSLWGSNQPQHF. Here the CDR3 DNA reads TGTGCCAGCAGCTTATGGGGGAGCAATCAGCCCCAGCATTTT.